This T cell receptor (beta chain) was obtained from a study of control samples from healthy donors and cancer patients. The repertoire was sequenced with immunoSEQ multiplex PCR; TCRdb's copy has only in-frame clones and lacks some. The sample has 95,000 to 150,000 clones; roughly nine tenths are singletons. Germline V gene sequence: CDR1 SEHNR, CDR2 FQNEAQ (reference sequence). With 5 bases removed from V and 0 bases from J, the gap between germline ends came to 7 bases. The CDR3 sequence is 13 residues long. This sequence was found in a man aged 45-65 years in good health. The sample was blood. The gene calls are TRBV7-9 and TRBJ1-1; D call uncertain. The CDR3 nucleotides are TGTGCCAGCAGCCCCCTCATGAACACTGAAGCTTTCTTT. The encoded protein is CASSPLMNTEAFF.